The T cell receptor beta chain described here comes from a study of T-cell reconstitution after alpha-beta-depleted transplantation in children. General study points: The origin of alpha-beta T cells about two months after transplant was reportedly several hundred expanded graft clones. The origin of high day-60 TCRbeta diversity in some patients lay in surviving recipient T cells and thymic progenitors. Newly generated T cells supplied most T-cell counts and diversity one year post-transplant.

Trimming removed 5 bases from V and 3 bases from J, with 20 bases in between. The V gene's germline CDR1 is SGHVS and CDR2 FQNEAQ. This CDR3 spans 16 amino acids. To note about this clonotype: Its antigen is undetermined.

The TCRbeta library was prepared with unique molecular identifiers. TCRdb passed the PCR reads through MiXCR, listing each CDR3 protein once. The top ten hold just under 5% of the sample, which has about 870,000 distinct CDR3 sequences, roughly 16% seen once. Source: PBMCs, mostly from graft donor cells, taken 360 days after TCRalphabeta/CD19-depleted stem cell transplant. This receptor was obtained from a male patient younger than 18 who had a stem cell transplant for acute lymphoblastic leukemia, so the T cells may come from the graft donor. This chain connects TRBV7-8 to TRBJ2-7; the D gene is possibly TRBD2 (7 bases). CDR3 nucleotide sequence: TGTGCCAGCAGCACCTTTGGACAGCGGGGTAGCTACGAGCAGTACTTC. Translated: CASSTFGQRGSYEQYF.